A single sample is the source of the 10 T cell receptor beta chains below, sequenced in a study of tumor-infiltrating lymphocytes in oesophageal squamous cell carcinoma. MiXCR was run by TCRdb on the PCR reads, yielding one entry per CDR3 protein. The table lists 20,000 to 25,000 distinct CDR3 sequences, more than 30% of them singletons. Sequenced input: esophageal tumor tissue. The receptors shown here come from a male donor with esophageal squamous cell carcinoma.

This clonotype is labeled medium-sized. The CDR3 loop reads CASSLGRQVALSGANVLTF. The CDR3 region has the DNA TGTGCCAGCAGCTTGGGGCGCCAGGTCGCTTTGTCTGGGGCCAACGTCCTGACTTTC. The chain links TRBV7-8 to TRBJ2-6; maybe TRBD1 (5 bases). The germline V and J ends were trimmed by 3 bases and 1 base, with 19 bases remaining between them. CDR3 length equals 19 residues. Germline loops: CDR1 SGHVS, CDR2 FQNEAQ.

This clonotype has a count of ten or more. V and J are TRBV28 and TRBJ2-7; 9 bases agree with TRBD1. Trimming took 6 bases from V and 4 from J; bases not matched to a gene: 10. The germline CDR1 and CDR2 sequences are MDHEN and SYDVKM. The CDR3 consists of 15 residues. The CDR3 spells CASSPSGTGSYEQYF. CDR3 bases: TGTGCCAGCAGCCCGTCCGGGACAGGGTCTTACGAGCAGTACTTC. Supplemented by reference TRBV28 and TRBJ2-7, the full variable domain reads DVKVTQSSRYLVKRTGEKVFLECVQDMDHENMFWYRQDPGLGLRLIYFSYDVKMKEKGDIPEGYSVSREKKERFSLILESASTNQTSMYLCASSPSGTGSYEQYFGPGTRLTVT.

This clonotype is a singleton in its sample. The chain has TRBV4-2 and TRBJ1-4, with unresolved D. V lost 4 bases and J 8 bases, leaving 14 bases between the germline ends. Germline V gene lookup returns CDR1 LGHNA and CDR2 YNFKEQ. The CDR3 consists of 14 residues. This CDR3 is CASSPSQTREKLFF. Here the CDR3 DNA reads TGTGCCAGCAGCCCCTCCCAAACGAGGGAAAAACTGTTTTTT.

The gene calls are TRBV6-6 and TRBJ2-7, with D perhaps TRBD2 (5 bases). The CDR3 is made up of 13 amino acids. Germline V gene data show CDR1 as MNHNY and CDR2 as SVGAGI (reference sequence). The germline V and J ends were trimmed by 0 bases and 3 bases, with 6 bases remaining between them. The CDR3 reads CASSYSGVYEQYF. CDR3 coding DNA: TGTGCCAGCAGTTACTCGGGAGTCTACGAGCAGTACTTC.

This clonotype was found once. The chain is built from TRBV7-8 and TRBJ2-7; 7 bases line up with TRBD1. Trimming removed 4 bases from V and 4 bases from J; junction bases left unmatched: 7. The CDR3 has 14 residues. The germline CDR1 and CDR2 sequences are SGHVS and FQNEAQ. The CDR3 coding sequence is TGTGCCAGCAGCTCCTACAGGGGTGGGTACGAGCAGTACTTC. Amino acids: CASSSYRGGYEQYF.

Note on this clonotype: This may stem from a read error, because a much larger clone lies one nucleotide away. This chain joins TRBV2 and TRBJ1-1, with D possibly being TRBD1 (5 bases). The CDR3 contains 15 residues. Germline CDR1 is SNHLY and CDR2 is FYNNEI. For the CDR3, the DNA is TGTGCCAGCAGTGAAATACGACAGCAGAACACTGAAGCTTTGTTT. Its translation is CASSEIRQQNTEALF.

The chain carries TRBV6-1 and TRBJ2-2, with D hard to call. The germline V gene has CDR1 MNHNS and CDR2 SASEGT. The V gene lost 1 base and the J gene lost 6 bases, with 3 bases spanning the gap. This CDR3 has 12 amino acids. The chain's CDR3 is CASSEGAGELFF. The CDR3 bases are TGTGCCAGCAGTGAAGGGGCCGGGGAGCTGTTTTTT.

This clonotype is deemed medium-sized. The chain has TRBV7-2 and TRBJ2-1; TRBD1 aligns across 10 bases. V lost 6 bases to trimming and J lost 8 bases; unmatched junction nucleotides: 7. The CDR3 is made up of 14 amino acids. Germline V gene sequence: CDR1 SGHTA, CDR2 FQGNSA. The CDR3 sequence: CASRPGTGADEQFF. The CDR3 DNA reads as TGTGCCAGCAGACCCGGGACAGGGGCCGATGAGCAGTTCTTC.

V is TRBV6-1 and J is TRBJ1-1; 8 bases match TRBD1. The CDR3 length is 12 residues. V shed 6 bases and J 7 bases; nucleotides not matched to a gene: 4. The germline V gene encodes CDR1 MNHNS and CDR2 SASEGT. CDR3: CASRTRGLEAFF. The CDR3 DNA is TGTGCCAGCAGGACCAGGGGGCTTGAAGCTTTCTTT.

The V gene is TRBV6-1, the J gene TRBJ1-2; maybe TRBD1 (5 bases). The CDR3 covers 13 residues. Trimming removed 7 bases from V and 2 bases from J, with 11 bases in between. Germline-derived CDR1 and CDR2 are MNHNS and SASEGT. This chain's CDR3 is CASTFGGNYGYTF. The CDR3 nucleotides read TGTGCCAGCACCTTCGGGGGGAACTATGGCTACACCTTC.